Presented here are 2 T cell receptor beta chains from one specimen sequenced in a study of blood T cell repertoires in COVID-19. The repertoire was sequenced with immunoSEQ multiplex PCR; TCRdb's copy has only in-frame clones and lacks some. The top ten clones hold 0.97% of a sample with 300,000 to 500,000 clones, approximately 88% of them seen once. Sequences were obtained from PBMCs or T cells enriched from blood (not recorded which). These receptors came from a woman in her thirties with acute COVID-19.

This clone was recorded only once. V gene TRBV6-5 combines with J gene TRBJ1-1, with D perhaps TRBD1 (5 bases). V lost 0 bases, J lost 5 bases, and 10 bases lay in between. The CDR3 is 14 amino acids. The germline gives CDR1 MNHEY, CDR2 SVGAGI. CDR3 protein: CASSYSIRGTEAFF. CDR3 sequence (DNA): TGTGCCAGCAGTTACTCCATTCGGGGGACTGAAGCTTTCTTT.

This chain joins TRBV5-1 and TRBJ2-2, with D tentatively TRBD2 (6 bases). The CDR3 consists of 15 residues. Germline V lookup: CDR1 SGHRS, CDR2 YFSETQ. V lost 0 bases to trimming and J lost 5 bases, with 11 bases between them. The DNA for the CDR3 is TGCGCCAGCAGCTTGGGGCCTAGCGAAACCGGGGAGCTGTTTTTT. It translates to CASSLGPSETGELFF. The variable domain in full, with the rest retrieved from reference TRBV5-1 and TRBJ2-2, is KAGVTQTPRYLIKTRGQQVTLSCSPISGHRSVSWYQQTPGQGLQFLFEYFSETQRNKGNFPGRFSGRQFSNSRSEMNVSTLELGDSALYLCASSLGPSETGELFFGEGSRLTVL.